This T cell receptor (beta chain) was profiled in a study of T cell responses to AZD1222 COVID-19 vaccine. Notes on the study in general: Sampled repertoires all dated from after the peak T cell response. In a largely white British group with more females than males, clonal diversity was possibly underestimated.

Germline assignment: CDR1 MNHEY and CDR2 SVGAGI. V was pared by 10 bases and J by 4 bases, with 10 bases between. This CDR3 has 12 amino acids. As to this clone: Its antigen is not known.

TCRdb's copy holds only in-frame clones and misses some; the assay was immunoSEQ multiplex PCR. The table includes approximately 110,000 clones, about 88% detected once. This clonotype was obtained from an adult in good health. The starting material was peripheral blood, obtained on day 0 of AZD1222 vaccination. This sequence joins TRBV6-5 and TRBJ2-2; maybe TRBD1 (5 bases). The CDR3 sequence: CAIQGSTGELFF. Written as DNA, the CDR3 is TGTGCCATCCAGGGATCCACCGGGGAGCTGTTTTTT.